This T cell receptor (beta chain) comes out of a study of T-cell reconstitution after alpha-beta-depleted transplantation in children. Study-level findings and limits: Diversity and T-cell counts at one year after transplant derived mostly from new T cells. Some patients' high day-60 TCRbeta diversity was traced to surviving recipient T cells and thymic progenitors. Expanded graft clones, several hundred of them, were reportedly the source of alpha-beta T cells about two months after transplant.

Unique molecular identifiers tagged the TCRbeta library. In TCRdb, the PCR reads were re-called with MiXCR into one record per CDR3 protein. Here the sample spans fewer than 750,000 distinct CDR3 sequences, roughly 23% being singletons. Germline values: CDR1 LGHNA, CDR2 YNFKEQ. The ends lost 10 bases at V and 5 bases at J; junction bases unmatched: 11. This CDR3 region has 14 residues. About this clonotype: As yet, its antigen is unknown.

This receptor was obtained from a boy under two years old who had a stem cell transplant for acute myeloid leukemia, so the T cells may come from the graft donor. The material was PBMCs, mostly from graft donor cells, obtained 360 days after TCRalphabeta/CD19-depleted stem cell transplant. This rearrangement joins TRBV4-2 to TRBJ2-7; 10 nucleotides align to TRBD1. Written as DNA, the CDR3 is TGTGCCATGAGCCCGGACAGGGGGATCAACGAGCAGTACTTC. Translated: CAMSPDRGINEQYF.